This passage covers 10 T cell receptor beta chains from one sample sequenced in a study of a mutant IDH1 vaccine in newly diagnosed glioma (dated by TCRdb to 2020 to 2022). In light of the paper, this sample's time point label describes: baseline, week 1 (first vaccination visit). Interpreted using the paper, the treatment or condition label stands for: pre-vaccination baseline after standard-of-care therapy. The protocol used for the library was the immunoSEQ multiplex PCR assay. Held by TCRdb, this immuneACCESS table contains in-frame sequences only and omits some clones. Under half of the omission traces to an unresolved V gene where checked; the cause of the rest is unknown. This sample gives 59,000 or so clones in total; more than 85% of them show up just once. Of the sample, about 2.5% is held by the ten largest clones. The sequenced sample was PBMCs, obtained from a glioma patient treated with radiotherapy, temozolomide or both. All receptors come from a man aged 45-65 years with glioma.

DNA for the CDR3: TGTGCCAGCAGTTATAGTATTACTAATGAAAAACTGTTTTTT. It yields the protein CASSYSITNEKLFF. The V and J genes are TRBV6-5 and TRBJ1-4; D unclear. Between the trimmed V and J ends, which lost 3 bases and 2 bases, there was a span of 7 bases. This CDR3 spans 14 amino acids. Germline-derived CDR1 and CDR2 are MNHEY and SVGAGI.

In DNA, the CDR3 is TGTGCCAGCAGCGGACAGGGGCTGGAGACCCAGTACTTC. This codes for CASSGQGLETQYF. V usage is TRBV11-2 and J usage is TRBJ2-5; 9 bases are shared with TRBD1. CDR1 SGHAT and CDR2 FQNNGV come from the germline V gene. The CDR3 is made up of 13 amino acids. J gave up 5 bases and V 5 bases, and 3 bases lay outside the gene matches.

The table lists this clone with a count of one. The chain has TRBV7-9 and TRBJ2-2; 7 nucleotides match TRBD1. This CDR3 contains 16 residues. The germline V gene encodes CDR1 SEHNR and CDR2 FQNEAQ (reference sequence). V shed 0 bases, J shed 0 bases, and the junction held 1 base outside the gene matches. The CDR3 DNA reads TGTGCCAGCAGCTTAGCGGGGACAGCGAACACCGGGGAGCTGTTTTTT. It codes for CASSLAGTANTGELFF.

In DNA, the CDR3 is TGTGCCAGTAGCTCGGACAGGGCTTCCAATCAGCCCCAGCATTTT. This sequence encodes CASSSDRASNQPQHF. The genes are TRBV19 and TRBJ1-5, with 8 bases identical to TRBD1. With 6 bases clipped from V and 3 bases from J, the junction kept 7 bases outside the gene matches. The germline gives CDR1 LNHDA, CDR2 SQIVND (reference sequence). CDR3 size: 15 residues.

DNA of the CDR3: TGTGCCAGCAGTCCAGTCTCGGGTAGCGGGGGGACCCAGTACTTC. Its protein is CASSPVSGSGGTQYF. The chain employs TRBV5-4 and TRBJ2-5, with 9 bases identical to TRBD2. The V segment lost 5 bases and the J segment 7 bases; nucleotides outside the gene matches: 12. The germline gives CDR1 SGHNT, CDR2 YYREEE (reference sequence). The CDR3 is 15 amino acids.

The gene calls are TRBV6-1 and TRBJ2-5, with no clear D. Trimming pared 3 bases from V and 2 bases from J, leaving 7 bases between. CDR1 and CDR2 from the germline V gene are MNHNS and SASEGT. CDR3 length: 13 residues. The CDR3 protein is CASSEWVQETQYF. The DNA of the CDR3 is TGTGCCAGCAGTGAGTGGGTACAAGAGACCCAGTACTTC.

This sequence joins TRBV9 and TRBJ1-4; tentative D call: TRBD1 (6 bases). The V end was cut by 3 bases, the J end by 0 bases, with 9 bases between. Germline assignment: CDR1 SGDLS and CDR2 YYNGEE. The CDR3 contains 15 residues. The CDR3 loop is CASSEEGATNEKLFF. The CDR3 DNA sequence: TGTGCCAGCAGCGAGGAGGGGGCAACTAATGAAAAACTGTTTTTT.

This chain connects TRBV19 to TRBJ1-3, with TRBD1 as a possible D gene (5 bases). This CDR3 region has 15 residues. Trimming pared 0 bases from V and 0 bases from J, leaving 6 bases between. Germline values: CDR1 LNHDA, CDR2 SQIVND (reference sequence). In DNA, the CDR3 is TGTGCCAGTAGTATAGAGGGGGACTCTGGAAACACCATATATTTT. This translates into CASSIEGDSGNTIYF.

CDR3 bases: TGCGCCAGCAGCTTGATAAGGTGGGATACGCAGTATTTT. It specifies CASSLIRWDTQYF. The chain combines TRBV5-1 with TRBJ2-3; D is uncertain. There are 13 residues in the CDR3. The germline V gene encodes CDR1 SGHRS and CDR2 YFSETQ. The V end lost 1 base, the J end lost 6 bases, and 9 bases lay between the germline ends.

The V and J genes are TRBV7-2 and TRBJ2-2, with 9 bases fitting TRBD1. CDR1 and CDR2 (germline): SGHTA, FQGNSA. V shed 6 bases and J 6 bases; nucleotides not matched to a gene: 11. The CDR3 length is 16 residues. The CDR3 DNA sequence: TGTGCCAGCAGGGAAGCTGGGACAGGGAGTCCCGGGGAGCTGTTTTTT. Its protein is CASREAGTGSPGELFF.